What follows describes a single T cell receptor beta chain. Its antigen is unidentified. This record belongs to a study of T cell responses to AZD1222 COVID-19 vaccine. The CDR3 runs to 16 residues. Sequencing used immunoSEQ multiplex PCR; TCRdb keeps in-frame clones, though not all of them. The sample holds some 150,000 clones, 90% to 95% seen once. General study findings and limits: Mapped onto spike, vaccine-associated CD4 TCRs spanned it and were dominant at 160-218 and 743-854. Nearly half of the spike-specific TCRs reportedly recognize variant regions that carry no mutations.

The origin of this receptor is an adult who received the AZD1222 COVID-19 vaccine. The V gene is TRBV21-1, the J gene TRBJ2-3; TRBD1 is the table's D call, not checked against the DNA. TRBV21-1 is a listed pseudogene. Sequencing used peripheral blood, obtained 28 days after the second AZD1222 dose. This CDR3 reads CASTIWGQGGTDTQYF. The DNA for the CDR3 is TGTGCCAGCACTATATGGGGGCAGGGCGGCACAGATACGCAGTATTTT.